The TCR beta chain under discussion was sequenced for a study of glioma-infiltrating T cells. Study-wide results and caveats: Very few CDR3 sequences were shared between tissue and blood. Tissue-blood divergence was below expectation in non-neoplastic patients, above in gliomas.

V lost 8 bases to trimming and J lost 4 bases, with 9 bases between them. Germline lookup yields CDR1 SGHDN and CDR2 FVKESK. The CDR3 runs to 12 residues. In this sample, this clonotype turned up many times. Its target is unknown. Using RNA template, CDR3s of TCR alpha and beta were amplified with iRepertoire arm-PCR. For one-step reverse transcription and amplification, 100-400 ng of tissue mRNA or PBMC total RNA was used. MiXCR was run by TCRdb on the multiplex PCR reads, yielding one entry per CDR3 protein. This sample carries 110,000 or so distinct CDR3 sequences, less than 30% of them seen once, and the ten largest clones take around 30%.

This receptor was obtained from a human donor with low-grade glioma or glioblastoma, undergoing nonglioma brain surgery, or in good health (not recorded which). The specimen was glioma tissue, nonneoplastic brain tissue, or PBMCs (not recorded which). The rearrangement links TRBV14 to TRBJ1-5; D is ambiguous. CDR3 sequence (DNA): TGTGCCAGCTCCGTAAGAAATCAGCCCCAGCATTTT. Protein product: CASSVRNQPQHF.